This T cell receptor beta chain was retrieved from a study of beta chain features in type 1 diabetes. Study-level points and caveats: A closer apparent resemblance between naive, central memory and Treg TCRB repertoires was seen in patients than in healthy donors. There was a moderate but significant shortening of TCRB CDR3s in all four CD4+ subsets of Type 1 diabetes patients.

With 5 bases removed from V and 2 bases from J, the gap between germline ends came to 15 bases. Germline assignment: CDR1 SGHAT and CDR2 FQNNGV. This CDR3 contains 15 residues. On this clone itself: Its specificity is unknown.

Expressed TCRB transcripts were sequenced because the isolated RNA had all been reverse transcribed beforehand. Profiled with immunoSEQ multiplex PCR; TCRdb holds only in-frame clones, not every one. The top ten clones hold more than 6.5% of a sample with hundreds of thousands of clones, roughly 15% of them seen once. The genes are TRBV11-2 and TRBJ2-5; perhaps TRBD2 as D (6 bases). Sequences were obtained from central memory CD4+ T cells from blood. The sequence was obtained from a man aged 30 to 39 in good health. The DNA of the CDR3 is TGTGCCAGCAGCCCTGAACTCCGGGAGCAAGAGACCCAGTACTTC. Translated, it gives CASSPELREQETQYF.